The rows below give T cell receptor beta chains drawn from one sample of a study of T cells in Graves' hyperthyroidism and ophthalmopathy. TCRdb reprocessed the multiplex PCR reads with MiXCR, giving one entry per CDR3 protein. The sample lists approximately 630,000 distinct CDR3 sequences; roughly 16% were seen once. Material for sequencing was blood. The receptor set was obtained from a woman in her 30s with Graves' hyperthyroidism. CDR3s include the opening cysteine and the closing phenylalanine or tryptophan. A D gene is named only where the DNA matches it firmly. Rows may omit the clone size; those that give it use once, few, many or a size class.

TRBJ2-7,TRBV6-1,TRBD2,few,CASSGASGANYEQYF,TGTGCCAGCAGTGGGGCCAGCGGGGCTAATTACGAGCAGTACTTC
TRBJ2-3,TRBV28,-,few,CAGLNEGTDTQYF,TGTGCCGGATTAAACGAGGGCACGGATACGCAGTATTTT
TRBJ2-7,TRBV7-9,TRBD2,few,CASSLVGAGGYEQYF,TGTGCCAGCAGCTTAGTTGGAGCGGGAGGCTACGAGCAGTACTTC
TRBJ2-7,TRBV9,TRBD2,-,CASSPRGLAGGEQYF,TGTGCCAGCAGCCCTCGAGGACTAGCGGGAGGCGAGCAGTACTTC
TRBJ2-7,TRBV5-1,-,many,CASSWETGSFSYEQYF,TGCGCCAGCAGCTGGGAGACAGGTTCCTTTTCCTACGAGCAGTACTTC
TRBJ2-7,TRBV19,TRBD1,-,CANSTGQGVSYEQYF,TGTGCCAATAGTACGGGACAGGGGGTTTCCTACGAGCAGTACTTC
TRBJ2-7,TRBV7-9,-,-,CASSFLGDPYEQYF,TGTGCCAGCAGCTTTCTAGGGGACCCCTACGAGCAGTACTTC
TRBJ1-5,TRBV3-1,-,many,CASSQDLGVYQPQHF,TGTGCCAGCAGCCAAGACTTAGGAGTTTATCAGCCCCAGCATTTT
TRBJ2-2,TRBV6-1,-,few,CASTGVGIPRTGELFF,TGTGCCAGCACGGGGGTCGGGATTCCCCGGACCGGGGAGCTGTTTTTT
TRBJ1-1,TRBV27,-,-,CASSLVGYNEAFF,TGTGCCAGCAGTTTGGTGGGTTACAATGAAGCTTTCTTT
TRBJ2-1,TRBV5-1,TRBD2,once,CASSLGLAAGNEQFF,TGCGCCAGCAGCTTGGGACTAGCGGCGGGCAATGAGCAGTTCTTC
TRBJ1-1,TRBV6-1,-,many,CASSFLQTNTEAFF,TGTGCCAGCAGTTTCCTCCAGACGAACACTGAAGCTTTCTTT
TRBJ2-3,TRBV9,TRBD1,-,CASSPGQGRGDTQYF,TGTGCCAGCAGCCCGGGACAGGGACGTGGAGATACGCAGTATTTT
TRBJ1-1,TRBV2,-,many,CATDTTGNTEAFF,TGTGCCACAGATACGACAGGGAACACTGAAGCTTTCTTT
TRBJ2-7,TRBV18,-,many,CASSQGRWNEQYF,TGTGCCAGCTCACAGGGACGGTGGAACGAGCAGTACTTC
TRBJ2-1,TRBV6-1,-,many,CASNPTAGFYNEQFF,TGTGCCAGCAACCCTACAGCAGGTTTCTACAATGAGCAGTTCTTC
TRBJ2-7,TRBV6-2/TRBV6-3,-,-,CASRQVAGTYGQYF,TGTGCCAGCAGACAAGTGGCAGGGACTTACGGGCAGTACTTC
TRBJ1-2,TRBV2,TRBD1,-,CASSLDRGDYGYTF,TGTGCCAGCAGCCTTGACAGGGGTGACTATGGCTACACCTTC
TRBJ2-5,TRBV28,TRBD2,many,CASSSLRTSLSRPETQYF,TGTGCCAGCAGCTCCCTTCGGACTAGTTTAAGTCGGCCAGAGACCCAGTACTTC
TRBJ2-2,TRBV12-3/TRBV12-4,TRBD1,many,CASSGTGPTGELFF,TGTGCCAGCAGCGGGACAGGACCCACCGGGGAGCTGTTTTTT
TRBJ1-1,TRBV18,-,many,CASSPTTDLNTEAFF,TGTGCCAGCTCACCTACCACGGATTTGAACACTGAAGCTTTCTTT
TRBJ1-1,TRBV28,TRBD1,many,CASHPRTGANTEAFF,TGTGCCAGCCACCCTAGAACAGGGGCTAACACTGAAGCTTTCTTT
TRBJ2-1,TRBV7-8,TRBD2,many,CASSPAGSGSLNEQFF,TGTGCCAGCAGCCCCGCTGGTAGCGGGAGTTTGAATGAGCAGTTCTTC
TRBJ1-1,TRBV4-3,-,few,CASSQISGFTGTEAFF,TGCGCCAGCAGCCAGATATCCGGCTTCACTGGGACTGAAGCTTTCTTT
TRBJ2-5,TRBV19,-,-,CASSMAEAHQETQYF,TGTGCCAGTAGTATGGCGGAGGCCCACCAAGAGACCCAGTACTTC
TRBJ2-3,TRBV30,-,-,CAWSEQGETDTQYF,TGTGCCTGGAGTGAACAGGGTGAAACAGATACGCAGTATTTT
TRBJ2-7,TRBV28,TRBD2,many,CASSYASGTYEQYF,TGTGCCAGCAGCTACGCTAGCGGTACCTACGAGCAGTACTTC
TRBJ2-3,TRBV5-6,TRBD2,many,CASSFPREMRDTQYF,TGTGCCAGCAGCTTTCCGCGGGAGATGAGGGATACGCAGTATTTT
TRBJ2-2,TRBV27,-,-,CASSRRDTLNTGELFF,TGTGCCAGCAGTCGTAGGGACACCTTGAACACCGGGGAGCTGTTTTTT
TRBJ1-1,TRBV7-9,-,-,CASRIPTEAFF,TGTGCCAGCAGAATACCCACTGAAGCTTTCTTT
TRBJ1-4,TRBV9,-,few,CASSSTPTNEKLFF,TGTGCCAGCAGCTCAACACCAACTAATGAAAAACTGTTTTTT
TRBJ1-5,TRBV28,-,many,CASSRPGTTYENQPQHF,TGTGCCAGCAGTCGCCCCGGGACGACCTACGAGAACCAGCCCCAGCATTTT
TRBJ2-5,TRBV11-2,TRBD2,many,CASSSGLAGTKETQYF,TGTGCCAGCAGCTCGGGACTAGCGGGCACTAAAGAGACCCAGTACTTC
TRBJ1-6,TRBV7-6,-,few,CASSPTVNSPLHF,TGTGCCAGCAGCCCGACAGTGAATTCACCCCTCCACTTT
TRBJ2-1,TRBV29-1,TRBD2,-,CSVLRPAGGSFNEQFF,TGCAGCGTCCTTAGACCAGCGGGAGGGTCCTTCAATGAGCAGTTCTTC
TRBJ1-1,TRBV12-3/TRBV12-4,-,few,CASSYPMGVGTEAFF,TGTGCCAGCAGTTACCCGATGGGGGTGGGGACTGAAGCTTTCTTT
TRBJ2-7,TRBV27,-,few,CASRSLAYEQYF,TGTGCCAGCAGATCGCTAGCCTACGAGCAGTACTTC
TRBJ2-7,TRBV29-1,-,-,CSVASGRYEQYF,TGCAGCGTTGCCAGCGGGCGGTACGAGCAGTACTTC
TRBJ1-3,TRBV13,-,many,CASTFLGSGSSGNTIYF,TGTGCCAGCACCTTCCTAGGATCTGGTTCCTCTGGAAACACCATATATTTT
TRBJ1-6,TRBV11-1,-,-,CASTGSNSYNSPLHF,TGTGCCAGCACCGGCAGCAACTCCTATAATTCACCCCTCCACTTT
TRBJ1-1,TRBV5-1,TRBD1,many,CASSSGPGGENTEAFF,TGCGCCAGCAGCTCTGGGCCAGGGGGAGAGAACACTGAAGCTTTCTTT
TRBJ2-7,TRBV6-2/TRBV6-3,-,few,CASSYRDWAYEQYF,TGTGCCAGCAGTTATCGGGACTGGGCCTACGAGCAGTACTTC
TRBJ2-7,TRBV9,TRBD2,-,CASSAPDSGIYEQYF,TGTGCCAGCAGCGCTCCCGACAGCGGGATCTACGAGCAGTACTTC
TRBJ2-1,TRBV10-3,-,-,CAISGPSADNEQFF,TGTGCCATCAGTGGGCCTAGCGCCGACAATGAGCAGTTCTTC